This TCR beta chain was identified in a study of T cell responses to AZD1222 COVID-19 vaccine (dated by TCRdb to the early 2020s). A note on the overall study: TCR sequencing covered some 250 trial participants: about 210 given two doses of AZD1222 and 26 given two doses of MenACWY control vaccine. Enrollment into the trials was organized by age into subgroups of 18-55, 56-69 and 70-plus years, and those subgroups contained around 150, 28 and 57 TCR-sequenced participants, respectively. Paper-wide results and their limitations: The 56-69-year group was small, and its depth increase did not reach significance, likely because of low power. The whole spike protein was spanned by vaccine-associated CD4 TCRs, and dominant responses were seen in regions 160-218 and 743-854. Because no samples from the day 14 peak response were available, repertoires could be characterized only after the peak T cell response. Participants were mostly white British, with more females than males. The authors suggested clonal diversity may have been underestimated. After two AZD1222 doses, both the breadth and the depth of spike-specific TCRs were significantly higher than at day 0 and than in MenACWY recipients. Only a handful of AZD1222 recipients were SARS-CoV-2 seropositive at baseline, limiting conclusions about previously exposed vaccinees. Reportedly, close to half of the unique spike-specific TCRs recognized epitopes lying outside the regions that are mutated in the B.1.351 and B.1.1.7 variants.

As to this clone: No cognate antigen has been identified for it. No much larger clone is present one base from it, and per-base qualities are unavailable.

Sample time point, as interpreted from the label and publication: about 28 days (+/-7) after the second vaccine dose. AZD1222 recipients given second doses at about 4 weeks or at about 12 weeks were pooled, since spike-specific TCR depth and breadth were not found to differ between the two schedules. Samples from vaccinated people were obtained from the UK trials COV001 and COV002, which included a single-blind randomized controlled phase 2/3 trial of AZD1222 (ChAdOx1 nCoV-19) in healthy adults. For TCRbeta chain sequencing, PBMC samples were collected from trial participants at day 0 and at day 28 after the second dose. The CDR3 numbers 14 residues from cysteine through phenylalanine. The retained sequence is limited to the CDR3, 42 bases, with the frame set at the first base. Deletion took 1 base off V and 5 bases off J, with a span of 11 bases between the germline ends. The germline V gene supplies CDR1 LGHNA and CDR2 YSLEER.

The CDR3 regions of human TCRbeta chains were analyzed by immunosequencing. As for how the authors treated the data: Repertoire TCRs were matched against a reference library of SARS-CoV-2-specific TCRs generated with the MIRA antigen-specificity platform. Breadth was defined as the fraction of unique TCRs that were SARS-CoV-2-associated, and depth was defined as the fraction of total T cells that were SARS-CoV-2-associated. Using the MIRA data, every spike-specific TCR was mapped to the spike region that the TCR reacted to and assigned to either a CD4 or a CD8 class. Log10-transformed breadth and depth values were compared by one-way ANOVA with Sidak's multiple comparisons tests. In its TCRdb copy, this immuneACCESS table keeps in-frame sequences only and misses some clones. Where compared with another copy, unresolved V genes explain less than half of these, and the others have no known cause. V, J and clone size are those of that table, while D and trimming were read from the DNA. For this sample the table gives about 180,000 clones, of which more than 70% were detected only once. The top ten clonotypes cover 25% to 30% of the sample.

The sequenced sample was peripheral blood, obtained 28 days after the second AZD1222 dose. This chain is built from TRBV4-3 and TRBJ2-5, with a tentative D gene TRBD2 over 6 matching bases. The clonotype was recovered from an adult who received the AZD1222 COVID-19 vaccine. DNA sequence: TGCGCCAGCAGCCAAGCACTAGCCGGGGAGACCCAGTACTTC. It encodes CASSQALAGETQYF.